This TCR beta chain was found in a study of control samples from healthy donors and cancer patients. Assay used: immunoSEQ multiplex PCR; TCRdb lists only in-frame clones, some missing. Of just over 80,000 clones detected, about 94% appear once; the ten largest clones hold approximately 4.8%. The V end lost 2 bases, the J end lost 2 bases, and 13 bases lay between the germline ends. CDR3 size: 15 residues. Germline CDR1 MDHEN, CDR2 SYDVKM. The chain links TRBV28 to TRBJ2-7; D possibly corresponds to TRBD2 (5 bases). This clonotype was sampled from a young woman in good health. The sample comprised blood. The CDR3 sequence is CASSLGLATTYEQYF. The CDR3 DNA is TGTGCCAGCAGTTTAGGACTGGCGACAACCTACGAGCAGTACTTC.